What follows are 7 T cell receptor beta chains derived from one specimen sequenced in a study of OX40 agonist ivuxolimab in advanced cancers. Sequencing used immunoSEQ multiplex PCR; TCRdb keeps in-frame clones, though not all of them. The data hold approximately 39,000 clones, with around four fifths observed a single time. Sequenced here: CD4+ or CD8+ T cells sorted from blood, sampled in a trial of the OX40 agonist ivuxolimab. The receptor set was obtained from an adult with an advanced solid tumor such as melanoma, head and neck, liver or kidney cancer.

The rearrangement joins TRBV5-4 to TRBJ2-7; the D is unclear. The CDR3 is made up of 13 amino acids. Per germline, CDR1 SGHNT and CDR2 YYREEE (reference sequence). V was pared by 0 bases and J by 2 bases, with 6 bases between. The CDR3 spells CASSLEATYEQYF. CDR3 sequence (DNA): TGTGCCAGCAGCTTGGAGGCCACCTACGAGCAGTACTTC.

Comment on this clone: This may be a read error: a much more frequent sequence differs by one nucleotide. This sequence joins TRBV7-2 and TRBJ2-3; TRBD1 might be the D (7 bases). V was clipped by 5 bases and J by 5 bases, with 23 bases between them. The CDR3 is 17 amino acids. CDR1 and CDR2 from the germline V gene are SGHTA and FQGNSA. The CDR3 loop is CASSQDRPGGLLDTQYF. Written as DNA, the CDR3 is TGTGCCAGCAGCCAAGATAGGCCAGGGGGGCTTTTAGATACGCAGTATTTT.

This clone was seen a single time. CDR3: CASCLEDPINTGELFF. The CDR3 coding sequence is TGCGCCAGCTGCCTCGAGGACCCAATAAACACCGGGGAGCTGTTTTTT. V and J are TRBV10-2 and TRBJ2-2; D remains unclear. CDR3 size: 16 residues. V was pared by 8 bases and J by 2 bases, with 18 bases between. Per germline, CDR1 WSHSY and CDR2 SAAADI.

V and J are TRBV6-5 and TRBJ2-7; D ambiguous. The CDR3 runs 14 residues. V dropped 6 bases and J dropped 5 bases, with 17 bases sitting between them. Germline V gene data show CDR1 as MNHEY and CDR2 as SVGAGI. CDR3 sequence: CASSQSPDGHEQYF. CDR3 DNA: TGTGCCAGCAGCCAAAGCCCAGACGGGCACGAGCAGTACTTC.

The genes are TRBV21-1 and TRBJ1-2. TRBV21-1 is a recognized pseudogene. There are 12 residues in the CDR3. The CDR3 nucleotides read TGTGCCAGCAGCAAAGTTCGGTCGGGCTACACCTTC. Translating gives CASSKVRSGYTF.

The V gene is TRBV7-2, the J gene TRBJ1-2; D remains unclear. From germline, CDR1 is SGHTA and CDR2 FQGNSA. The V end lost 5 bases, the J end lost 7 bases, and 11 bases lay between the germline ends. The CDR3 spans 12 residues. Here the CDR3 DNA reads TGTGCCAGCAGCGAGGACTTGGCTGGCTACACCTTC. It yields the protein CASSEDLAGYTF. The variable domain in full, with the rest retrieved from reference TRBV7-2 and TRBJ1-2, is GAGVSQSPSNKVTEKGKDVELRCDPISGHTALYWYRQSLGQGLEFLIYFQGNSAPDKSGLPSDRFSAERTGGSVSTLTIQRTQQEDSAVYLCASSEDLAGYTFGSGTRLTVV.

V usage is TRBV11-1 and J usage is TRBJ1-2; D is uncertain. There are 13 residues in the CDR3. Germline V gene lookup returns CDR1 SGHAT and CDR2 FQDESV (reference sequence). Trimming cost V 3 bases and J 3 bases, with 8 bases left between them. CDR3 residues: CASSLMRDYGYTF. The CDR3 DNA reads TGTGCCAGCAGCTTGATGAGGGACTATGGCTACACCTTC.